What follows are 6 T cell receptor beta chains derived from one specimen sequenced in a study of naive and memory T cell subsets. Both TRBC1 and TRBC2 were covered by a beta constant-region primer of two equimolar oligonucleotides. TCRdb reprocessed the UMI-ligation and nested PCR reads with MiXCR, giving one entry per CDR3 protein. The repertoire holds 140,000 to 150,000 distinct CDR3 sequences, approximately 17% seen once, with about 0.14% in the top ten. The sample taken for sequencing was naive CD4+ T cells from blood. The receptors were gathered from a human donor in good health.

This clonotype has a count of ten or more. The V gene is TRBV12-3 or TRBV12-4, the J gene TRBJ2-7; 7 bases fit TRBD2. V shed 5 bases, J shed 4 bases, and the junction held 8 bases outside the gene matches. The CDR3 runs to 14 residues. CDR3 amino acids: CASSARLAGYEQYF. DNA of the CDR3: TGTGCCAGCAGTGCGAGACTAGCTGGGTACGAGCAGTACTTC.

The rearrangement joins TRBV2 to TRBJ2-3; the D gene is possibly TRBD1 (6 bases). Germline loops: CDR1 SNHLY, CDR2 FYNNEI. CDR3 length equals 17 residues. Trimming left V 7 bases short and J 5 bases short, with 25 bases between. The CDR3 coding sequence is TGTGCCAGCATGGTGAGGGGGAGAAGGTGGTTAGAAGATACGCAGTATTTT. The encoded protein is CASMVRGRRWLEDTQYF.

In its sample, this clonotype was seen a few times. The gene calls are TRBV5-1 and TRBJ2-5; D gene ambiguous. The CDR3 is made up of 14 amino acids. CDR1 and CDR2 (germline): SGHRS, YFSETQ. V shed 0 bases and J shed 1 base, with 7 bases lying between them. The CDR3 DNA is TGCGCCAGCAGCTTGGTGCAGACCCAAGAGACCCAGTACTTC. Amino acid sequence: CASSLVQTQETQYF.

The chain employs TRBV5-1 and TRBJ1-1; 7 bases align to TRBD1. This CDR3 is 13 amino acids long. Trimming took 4 bases from V and 5 from J; bases not matched to a gene: 5. The V gene's germline CDR1 is SGHRS and CDR2 YFSETQ. CDR3 amino acids: CASSEQQGTEAFF. In nucleotides, the CDR3 is TGCGCCAGCAGCGAACAACAGGGGACTGAAGCTTTCTTT. The variable domain in full, with the rest retrieved from reference TRBV5-1 and TRBJ1-1, is KAGVTQTPRYLIKTRGQQVTLSCSPISGHRSVSWYQQTPGQGLQFLFEYFSETQRNKGNFPGRFSGRQFSNSRSEMNVSTLELGDSALYLCASSEQQGTEAFFGQGTRLTVV.

V usage is TRBV29-1 and J usage is TRBJ1-1; D unresolved. The germline V gene encodes CDR1 SQVTM and CDR2 ANQGSEA. Trimming left V 6 bases short and J 0 bases short, with 8 bases between. The CDR3 loop spans 12 amino acids. The CDR3 DNA reads TGCAGCGTGGGTAGAGTGAACACTGAAGCTTTCTTT. Translated: CSVGRVNTEAFF.

The J gene is TRBJ2-1, the V gene TRBV6-5, with D perhaps TRBD1 or TRBD2 (5 bases each). Germline V CDR1 and CDR2: MNHEY, SVGAGI. The V end lost 1 base, the J end lost 8 bases, and 12 bases lay between the germline ends. The CDR3 covers 14 residues. The CDR3 protein is CASSYLGELDEQFF. In nucleotides, the CDR3 is TGTGCCAGCAGTTACTTGGGGGAGTTGGATGAGCAGTTCTTC.